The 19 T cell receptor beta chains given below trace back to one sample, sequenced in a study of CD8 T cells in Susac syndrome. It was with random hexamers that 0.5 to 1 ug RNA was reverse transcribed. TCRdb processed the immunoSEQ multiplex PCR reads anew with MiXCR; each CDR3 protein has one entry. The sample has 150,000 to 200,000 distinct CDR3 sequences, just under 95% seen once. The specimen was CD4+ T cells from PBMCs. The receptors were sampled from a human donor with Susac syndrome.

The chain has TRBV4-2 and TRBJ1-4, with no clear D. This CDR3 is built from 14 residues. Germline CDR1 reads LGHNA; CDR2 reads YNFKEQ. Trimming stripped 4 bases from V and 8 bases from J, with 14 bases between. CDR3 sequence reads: CASSPSVGEEKLFF. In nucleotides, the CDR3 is TGTGCCAGCAGCCCATCCGTCGGGGAGGAAAAACTGTTTTTT.

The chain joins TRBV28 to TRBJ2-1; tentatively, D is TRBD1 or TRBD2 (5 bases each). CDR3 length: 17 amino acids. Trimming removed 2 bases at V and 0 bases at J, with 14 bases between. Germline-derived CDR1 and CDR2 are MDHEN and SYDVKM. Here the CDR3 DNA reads TGTGCCAGCAGTTTAGGGGGTTGGGCTAGCTCCTACAATGAGCAGTTCTTC. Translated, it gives CASSLGGWASSYNEQFF.

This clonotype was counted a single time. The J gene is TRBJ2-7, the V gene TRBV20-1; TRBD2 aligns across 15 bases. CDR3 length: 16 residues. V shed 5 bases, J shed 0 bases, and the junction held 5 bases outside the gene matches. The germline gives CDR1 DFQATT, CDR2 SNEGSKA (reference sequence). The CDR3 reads CSAPGTSGRISYEQYF. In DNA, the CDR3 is TGCAGTGCTCCCGGGACTAGCGGGAGGATCTCCTACGAGCAGTACTTC.

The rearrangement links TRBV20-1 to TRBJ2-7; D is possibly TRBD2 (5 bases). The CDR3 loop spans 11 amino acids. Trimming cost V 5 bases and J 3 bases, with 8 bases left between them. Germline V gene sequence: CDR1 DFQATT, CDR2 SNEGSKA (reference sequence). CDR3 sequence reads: CSAARDYEQYF. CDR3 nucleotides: TGCAGTGCTGCCCGGGACTACGAGCAGTACTTC.

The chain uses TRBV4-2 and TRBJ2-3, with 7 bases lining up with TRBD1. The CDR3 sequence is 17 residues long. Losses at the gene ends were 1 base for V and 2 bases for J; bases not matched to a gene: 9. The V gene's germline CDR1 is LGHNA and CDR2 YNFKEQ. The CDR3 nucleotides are TGTGCCAGCAGCCAAGGCGGGCAGGGGGACCACACAGATACGCAGTATTTT. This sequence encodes CASSQGGQGDHTDTQYF.

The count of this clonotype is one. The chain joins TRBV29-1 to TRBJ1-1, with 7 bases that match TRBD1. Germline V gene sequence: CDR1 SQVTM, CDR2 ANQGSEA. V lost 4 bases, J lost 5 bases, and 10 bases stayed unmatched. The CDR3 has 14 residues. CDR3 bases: TGCAGCGTTGTCCGACAGGGATCAGGTACTGAAGCTTTCTTT. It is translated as CSVVRQGSGTEAFF.

The CDR3 is CSARIQGAGNQPQHF. The CDR3, as DNA: TGCAGTGCTAGAATACAGGGGGCTGGCAATCAGCCCCAGCATTTT. The rearrangement uses TRBV20-1 and TRBJ1-5, with 9 nucleotides matching TRBD1. The V gene's germline CDR1 is DFQATT and CDR2 SNEGSKA (reference sequence). CDR3 length: 15 amino acids. J gave up 2 bases and V 2 bases, and 4 bases lay outside the gene matches.

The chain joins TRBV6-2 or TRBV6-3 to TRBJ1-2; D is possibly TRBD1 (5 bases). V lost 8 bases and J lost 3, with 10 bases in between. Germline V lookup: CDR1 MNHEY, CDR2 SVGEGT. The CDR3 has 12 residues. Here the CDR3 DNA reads TGTGCCAGCGGGGACGGATACTATGGCTACACCTTC. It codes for CASGDGYYGYTF.

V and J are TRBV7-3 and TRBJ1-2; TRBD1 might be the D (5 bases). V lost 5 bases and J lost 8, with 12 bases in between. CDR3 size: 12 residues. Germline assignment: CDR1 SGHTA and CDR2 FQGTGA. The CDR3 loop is CASSPNRNGYTF. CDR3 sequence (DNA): TGTGCCAGCAGCCCTAACAGGAACGGCTACACCTTC.

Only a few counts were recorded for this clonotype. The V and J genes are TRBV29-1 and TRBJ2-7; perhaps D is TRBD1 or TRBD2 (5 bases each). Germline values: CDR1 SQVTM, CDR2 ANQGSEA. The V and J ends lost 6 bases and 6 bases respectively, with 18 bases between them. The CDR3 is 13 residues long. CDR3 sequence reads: CSVVGAASPEQYF. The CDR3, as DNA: TGCAGCGTAGTCGGGGCAGCCTCCCCCGAGCAGTACTTC.

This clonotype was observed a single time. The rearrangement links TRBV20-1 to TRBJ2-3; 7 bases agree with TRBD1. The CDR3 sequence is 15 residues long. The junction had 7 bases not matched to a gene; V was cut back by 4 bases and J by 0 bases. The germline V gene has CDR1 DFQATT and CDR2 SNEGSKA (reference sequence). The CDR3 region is CSATSGTESTDTQYF. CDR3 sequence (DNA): TGCAGTGCTACATCCGGGACAGAGAGCACAGATACGCAGTATTTT.

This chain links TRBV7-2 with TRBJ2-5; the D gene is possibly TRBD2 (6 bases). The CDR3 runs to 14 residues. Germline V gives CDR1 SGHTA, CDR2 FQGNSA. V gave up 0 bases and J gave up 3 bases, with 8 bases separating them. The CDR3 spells CASSLARGEETQYF. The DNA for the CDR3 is TGTGCCAGCAGCTTAGCGCGGGGTGAAGAGACCCAGTACTTC.

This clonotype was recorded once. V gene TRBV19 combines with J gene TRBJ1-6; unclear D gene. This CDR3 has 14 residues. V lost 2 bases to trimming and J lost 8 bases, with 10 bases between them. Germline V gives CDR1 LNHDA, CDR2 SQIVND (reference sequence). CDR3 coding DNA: TGTGCCAGTAGTATAAGATTGAGCGATTCACCCCTCCACTTT. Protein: CASSIRLSDSPLHF. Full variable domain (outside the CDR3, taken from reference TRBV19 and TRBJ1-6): DGGITQSPKYLFRKEGQNVTLSCEQNLNHDAMYWYRQDPGQGLRLIYYSQIVNDFQKGDIAEGYSVSREKKESFPLTVTSAQKNPTAFYLCASSIRLSDSPLHFGNGTRLTVT.

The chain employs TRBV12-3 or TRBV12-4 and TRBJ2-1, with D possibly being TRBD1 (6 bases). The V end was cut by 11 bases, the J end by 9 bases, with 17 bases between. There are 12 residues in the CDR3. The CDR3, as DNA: TGTGCCGGGGGCCGAGGAATTGGTGAGCAGTTCTTC. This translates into CAGGRGIGEQFF.

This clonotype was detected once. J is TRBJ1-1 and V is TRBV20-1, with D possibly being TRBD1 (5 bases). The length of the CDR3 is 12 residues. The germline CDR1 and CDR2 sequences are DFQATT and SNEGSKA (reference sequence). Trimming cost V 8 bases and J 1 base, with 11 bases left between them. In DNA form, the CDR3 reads TGCAGTCCCTTCAGGGAGAACACTGAAGCTTTCTTT. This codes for CSPFRENTEAFF.

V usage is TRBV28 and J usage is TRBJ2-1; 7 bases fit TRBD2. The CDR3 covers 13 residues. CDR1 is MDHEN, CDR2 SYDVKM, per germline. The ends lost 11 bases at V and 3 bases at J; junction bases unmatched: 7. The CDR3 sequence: CAGAGVDYNEQFF. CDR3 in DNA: TGTGCCGGGGCGGGGGTGGACTACAATGAGCAGTTCTTC.

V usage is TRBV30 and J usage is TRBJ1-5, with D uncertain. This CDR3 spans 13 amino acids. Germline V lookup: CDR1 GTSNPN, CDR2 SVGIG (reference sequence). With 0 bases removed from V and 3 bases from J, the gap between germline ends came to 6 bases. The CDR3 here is CAWSVSFNQPQHF. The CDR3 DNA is TGTGCCTGGAGTGTCAGCTTCAATCAGCCCCAGCATTTT.

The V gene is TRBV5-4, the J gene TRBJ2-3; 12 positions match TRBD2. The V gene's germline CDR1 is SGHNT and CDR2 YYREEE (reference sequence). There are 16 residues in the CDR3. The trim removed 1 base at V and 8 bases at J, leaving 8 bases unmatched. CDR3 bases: TGTGCCAGCAGCTTGTCTTCTAGCGGGGGGGCCGGTACGCAGTATTTT. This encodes CASSLSSSGGAGTQYF.

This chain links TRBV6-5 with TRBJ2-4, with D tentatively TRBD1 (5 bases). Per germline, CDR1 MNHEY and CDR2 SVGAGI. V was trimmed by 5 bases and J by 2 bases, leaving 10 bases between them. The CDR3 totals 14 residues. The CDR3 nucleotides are TGTGCCAGCAGTACCAGGGAATCCAAAAACATTCAGTACTTC. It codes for CASSTRESKNIQYF.